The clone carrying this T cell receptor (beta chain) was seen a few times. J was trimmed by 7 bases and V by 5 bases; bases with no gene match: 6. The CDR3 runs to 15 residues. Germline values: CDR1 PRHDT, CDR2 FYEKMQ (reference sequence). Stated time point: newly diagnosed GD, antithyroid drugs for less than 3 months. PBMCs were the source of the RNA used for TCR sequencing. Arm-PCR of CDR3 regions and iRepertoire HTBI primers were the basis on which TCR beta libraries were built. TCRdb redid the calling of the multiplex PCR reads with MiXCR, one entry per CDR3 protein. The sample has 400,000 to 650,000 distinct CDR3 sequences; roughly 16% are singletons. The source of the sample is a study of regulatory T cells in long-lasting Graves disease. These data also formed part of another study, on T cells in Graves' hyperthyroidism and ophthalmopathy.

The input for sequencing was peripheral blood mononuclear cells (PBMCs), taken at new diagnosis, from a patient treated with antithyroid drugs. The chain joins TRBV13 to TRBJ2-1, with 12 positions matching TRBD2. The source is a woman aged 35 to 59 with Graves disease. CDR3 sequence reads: CASSPPSGGVNEQFF. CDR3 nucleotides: TGTGCCAGCAGCCCCCCTAGCGGGGGGGTTAATGAGCAGTTCTTC. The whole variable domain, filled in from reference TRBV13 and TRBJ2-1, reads AAGVIQSPRHLIKEKRETATLKCYPIPRHDTVYWYQQGPGQDPQFLISFYEKMQSDKGSIPDRFSAQQFSDYHSELNMSSLELGDSALYFCASSPPSGGVNEQFFGPGTRLTVL.